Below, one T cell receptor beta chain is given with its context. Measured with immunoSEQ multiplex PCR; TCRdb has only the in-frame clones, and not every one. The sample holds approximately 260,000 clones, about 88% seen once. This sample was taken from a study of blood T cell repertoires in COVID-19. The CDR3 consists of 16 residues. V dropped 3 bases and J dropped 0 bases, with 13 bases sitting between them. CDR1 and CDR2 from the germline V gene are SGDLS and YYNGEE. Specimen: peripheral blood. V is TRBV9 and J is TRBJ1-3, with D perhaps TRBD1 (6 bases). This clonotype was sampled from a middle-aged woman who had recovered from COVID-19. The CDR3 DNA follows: TGTGCCAGCAGCGCCAGGGGCGACTACTCTGGAAACACCATATATTTT. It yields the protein CASSARGDYSGNTIYF.